The sequence of this T cell receptor (beta chain) was determined in a study of shared clonotypes between healthy human individuals. Study-level information: CD4 naive and CD4 memory each took three plates per donor, while CD8 naive took two and CD8 memory one.

The donor cohort consisted entirely of Caucasian adults residing in Nashville, Tennessee. Measured with immunoSEQ multiplex PCR; TCRdb has only the in-frame clones, and not every one. The table shows 2,500,000 or so clones, with around nine tenths occurring only once. With 6 bases clipped from V and 6 bases from J, the junction kept 9 bases outside the gene matches. CDR3 length: 15 amino acids. Germline values: CDR1 MNHEY, CDR2 SMNVEV (reference sequence). This clone was detected once. The TCR originated in a man between 18 and 35 years old in good health. The sample comprised naive CD4+ T cells sorted from blood. The subset here: CD45RA+ positively selected. This sequence joins TRBV27 and TRBJ2-7; 12 nucleotides agree with TRBD2. In DNA, the CDR3 is TGTGCCAGCAGCCTTAGACTAGCGGGGGCCCGCGAGCAGTACTTC. It specifies CASSLRLAGAREQYF.